The TCR beta chain under discussion was sequenced for a study of blood T cell repertoires in COVID-19. Background on the study: Specimens from acute and convalescent COVID-19 originated in the United States, Italy and Spain. PBMCs, B-cell-depleted T cells, or T cells provided the cDNA or gDNA that made up the material.

The CDR3 has 15 amino acids. Germline CDR1 reads GTSNPN; CDR2 reads SVGIG (reference sequence). V was clipped by 2 bases and J by 5 bases, with 18 bases between them. Under the authors' procedure: Reference gene primer amplification gave nucleated cell count estimates. Repertoires were generated with immunoSEQ multiplex PCR, while TCRdb's copy carries only in-frame clones and drops some. The DNA gave D and trimming, while V, J and clone size come from that table. The profile covers 300,000 or so clones, with about 83% appearing a single time and about 1.2% taken by the ten largest. Material for sequencing was peripheral blood. The chain is built from TRBV30 and TRBJ2-5, with D possibly TRBD1 on 5 matching bases. This TCR was recovered from a woman in her forties or fifties with acute or convalescent COVID-19. CDR3 coding DNA: TGTGCCTGGAGTCGGATTCCAGGGTATCGGGAGACCCAGTACTTC. Translating it yields CAWSRIPGYRETQYF.